Listed below are T cell receptor beta chains from one sample, sequenced in a study of radiotherapy plus CTLA-4 blockade in lung cancer. TCRdb keeps only in-frame clones here, not all; method: immunoSEQ multiplex PCR. This table has 80,000 to 95,000 clones, under 85% appearing once. The input for sequencing was peripheral blood, taken from a patient treated with radiotherapy plus ipilimumab. The source is a human donor with non-small cell lung cancer who had stable disease on radiotherapy plus ipilimumab. The CDR3 runs from the conserved cysteine through the conserved F or W. The D gene is left open where the match is weak. Some rows mark clone size as missing; the rest say once, few, many or name a class of expanded clone.

J gene	V gene	D gene	clone size	CDR3 DNA	CDR3 protein
TRBJ2-2	TRBV19	NA	NA	TGTGCCAGTAGTAAGAACAGGGATACCGGGGAGCTGTTTTTT	CASSKNRDTGELFF
TRBJ2-7	TRBV6-1	NA	NA	TGTGCCAGCTTCGGCAGGGCGAGTCCGGGGTCCGAGCAGTACTTC	CASFGRASPGSEQYF
TRBJ1-3	TRBV6-5	NA	NA	TGTGCCAGCAGTTCTGACAGCAGCTCTGGAAACACCATATATTTT	CASSSDSSSGNTIYF
TRBJ2-7	TRBV6-1	TRBD1	NA	TGTGCCAGCAGTCCACGGACAGGGGGGTACGAGCAGTACTTC	CASSPRTGGYEQYF
TRBJ1-2	TRBV29-1	NA	NA	TGCAGCGTCGAAGTAGGTTTTGGGGGCTACACCTTC	CSVEVGFGGYTF
TRBJ2-7	TRBV5-4	NA	NA	TGTGCCAGCAGCCTGACCGGAGAGCAGTACTTC	CASSLTGEQYF
TRBJ2-2	TRBV5-1	TRBD2	NA	TGCGCCAGCAGCTTGGGGTCTAGCGGGGCAGCCGGGGAGCTGTTTTTT	CASSLGSSGAAGELFF
TRBJ2-3	TRBV6-1	NA	NA	TGTGCCCCCCCATGGGGCCACACAGATACGCAGTATTTT	CAPPWGHTDTQYF
TRBJ2-7	TRBV6-5	NA	few	TGTGCCAGCAGTTACTCGTACGGCGAGAACTACGAGCAGTACTTC	CASSYSYGENYEQYF
TRBJ2-4	TRBV12-2	NA	NA	TGTGCAAGTCGCTTAGGTAGGGCAGAAAACATTCAGTACTTC	CASRLGRAENIQYF
TRBJ2-2	TRBV29-1	NA	NA	TGCAGCGTTGGTCAGTCGGGGGGCGTTTGGAGCGGGGAGCTGTTTTTT	CSVGQSGGVWSGELFF
TRBJ2-1	TRBV9	TRBD2	NA	TGTGCCAGCAGCGGGAGACTAGCGGGAGGGGGCCCTGAGCAGTTCTTC	CASSGRLAGGGPEQFF
TRBJ1-2	TRBV5-4	NA	NA	TGTGCCAGCAGCTTGAGGGGGGGAAAGGCCCACTACACCTTC	CASSLRGGKAHYTF